These T cell receptor beta chains were read from a single sample in a study of T-cell reconstitution after alpha-beta-depleted transplantation in children. TCRdb re-derived calls from the PCR reads in MiXCR, one entry per CDR3 protein. Among around 250,000 distinct CDR3 sequences, roughly 8.2% were seen once, and the ten largest hold nearly 6.5%. The sample in question was PBMCs, mostly from graft donor cells, obtained 180 days after TCRalphabeta/CD19-depleted stem cell transplant. The origin of the receptors is a male patient younger than 18 who had a stem cell transplant for acute lymphoblastic leukemia, so the T cells may come from the graft donor. Both conserved end residues are part of each CDR3. The D gene is left open where the match is weak. Size tells how often a clone was seen (once, few, many) or the class of an expanded clone, and some rows leave it out.

TRBV7-3	NA	TRBD2	TRBJ2-5	TGTGCCAGCAGCCAACTAGCGGGAGAGACCCAGTACTTC	CASSQLAGETQYF
TRBV2	many	NA	TRBJ2-3	TGTGCCAGCAGAGTCCAGGGGCAAAGCAGCACAGATACGCAGTATTTT	CASRVQGQSSTDTQYF
TRBV4-1	many	TRBD2	TRBJ2-6	TGCGCCAGCAGCCAAGGACTAGCGGGAGTGTGGGGGGCCAACGTCCTGACTTTC	CASSQGLAGVWGANVLTF
TRBV5-1	many	TRBD1	TRBJ2-7	TGCGCCAGCAGCTGGGGGACAGGATCCTACGAGCAGTACTTC	CASSWGTGSYEQYF
TRBV12-3/TRBV12-4	many	NA	TRBJ1-6	TGTGCCAGCAGTTTAAAAGGGGCCAATTCACCCCTCCACTTT	CASSLKGANSPLHF
TRBV12-3/TRBV12-4	many	NA	TRBJ1-3	TGTGCCAGCAGTTTAGACCCGCGCTCTGGAAACACCATATATTTT	CASSLDPRSGNTIYF
TRBV4-1	many	NA	TRBJ2-5	TGCGCCAGCAGCCAAGGGGTTCCGGGGCTACTCCAAGAGACCCAGTACTTC	CASSQGVPGLLQETQYF
TRBV29-1	many	NA	TRBJ2-5	TGCAGCGTGTGGGTGGACTTTTTGGGGGAGACCCAGTACTTC	CSVWVDFLGETQYF
TRBV29-1	many	NA	TRBJ1-2	TGCAGCGTTGACGCGGGGGTGGACTATGGCTACACCTTC	CSVDAGVDYGYTF
TRBV25-1	few	TRBD1	TRBJ2-2	TGTGCCAGCAGTGCTGGACAGGGTGTCACCGGGGAGCTGTTTTTT	CASSAGQGVTGELFF
TRBV6-1	many	NA	TRBJ1-1	TGTGCCAGCAGCTCCTATGGACGGTTGAACACTGAAGCTTTCTTT	CASSSYGRLNTEAFF
TRBV20-1	many	NA	TRBJ1-5	TGCAGTGCCCTAGACAGGCATCAGCCCCAGCATTTT	CSALDRHQPQHF
TRBV29-1	many	TRBD1	TRBJ1-5	TGCAGCGTAGCAGGAGGGGGCAATAGCAATCAGCCCCAGCATTTT	CSVAGGGNSNQPQHF
TRBV20-1	many	TRBD2	TRBJ2-7	TGCAGTGCTAGACTAGCGGGAGTAGGGGAGCAGTACTTC	CSARLAGVGEQYF
TRBV12-3/TRBV12-4	many	TRBD1	TRBJ2-7	TGTGCCAGCAGTTTAGGCCCCGGGACAGGGCGTATAGAGGGGACTATTGAGCAGTACTTC	CASSLGPGTGRIEGTIEQYF
TRBV5-5	many	NA	TRBJ1-5	TGTGCCAGCAGCTTGGGAGGGTTTGGGAATCAGCCCCAGCATTTT	CASSLGGFGNQPQHF
TRBV20-1	many	NA	TRBJ1-1	TGCAGTGCTACCCGAGGGGTCACTGAAGCTTTCTTT	CSATRGVTEAFF
TRBV29-1	NA	NA	TRBJ1-5	TGCAGCGTTGGGGGGGAGGTTAATCAGCCCCAGCATTTT	CSVGGEVNQPQHF
TRBV5-1	many	NA	TRBJ2-1	TGCGCCAGCAGCCCATCAGCAGGTGCCCCCTACAATGAGCAGTTCTTC	CASSPSAGAPYNEQFF
TRBV6-1	many	NA	TRBJ1-4	TGTGCCAGCAGTAAGGCCCCCCGGGCGGATGAAAAACTGTTTTTT	CASSKAPRADEKLFF
TRBV18	many	NA	TRBJ1-2	TGTGCCAGCTCACCACGAAGAAGCGTAGGCGATGGCTACACCTTC	CASSPRRSVGDGYTF